The 21 T cell receptor beta chains presented below share a single source sample, sequenced in a study of blood T cell repertoires in COVID-19. Repertoires were generated with immunoSEQ multiplex PCR, while TCRdb's copy carries only in-frame clones and drops some. The sample carries 75,000 to 90,000 clones, approximately 80% recorded once. The sequencing sample was made of peripheral blood. These receptors all come from a middle-aged woman with active or convalescent COVID-19.

J is TRBJ1-6 and V is TRBV6-5; D possibly corresponds to TRBD1 (5 bases). Germline lookup yields CDR1 MNHEY and CDR2 SVGAGI. V lost 2 bases, J lost 5 bases, and 13 bases lay in between. CDR3 length equals 16 residues. CDR3 region: CASSYDAGSHNSPLHF. The CDR3 DNA reads as TGTGCCAGCAGTTACGATGCAGGGTCCCATAATTCACCCCTCCACTTT.

V and J are TRBV25-1 and TRBJ1-2, with no clear D. Looked up from germline, CDR1 is MGHDK and CDR2 is SYGVNS. This CDR3 has 13 residues. The V and J ends lost 3 bases and 4 bases respectively, with 9 bases between them. The CDR3 coding sequence is TGTGCCAGCAGTGATGGGGAGGGCTATGGCTACACCTTC. It translates to CASSDGEGYGYTF.

The CDR3: CASSPRGRTDTQYF. The CDR3 DNA reads as TGTGCCAGCAGCCCCCGTGGCCGCACAGATACGCAGTATTTT. The chain has TRBV13 and TRBJ2-3; no firm D call. CDR3 length: 14 residues. Trimming shortened V by 5 bases and J by 1 base, and 10 bases separated the two germline ends. From germline, CDR1 is PRHDT and CDR2 FYEKMQ (reference sequence).

V gene TRBV4-3 combines with J gene TRBJ1-2; TRBD1 matches at 8 bases. V lost 4 bases to trimming and J lost 4 bases; unmatched junction nucleotides: 14. This CDR3 comprises 17 residues. Germline V gene data show CDR1 as LGHNA and CDR2 as YSLEER. The CDR3 loop reads CASSPEGQGGSLYGYTF. The CDR3 DNA reads TGCGCCAGCAGCCCAGAAGGACAGGGAGGGAGCCTCTATGGCTACACCTTC.

The V and J genes are TRBV3-1 (or the pseudogene TRBV3-2) and TRBJ2-5, with 9 bases lining up with TRBD2. Trimming at V came to 8 bases and at J to 2 bases, leaving 3 bases not matched to a gene. Germline CDR1 is LGHDT and CDR2 is YNNKEL (reference sequence). There are 13 residues in the CDR3. The CDR3, as DNA: TGTGCCAGCTGCGGGGGGGCACAAGAGACCCAGTACTTC. Translating gives CASCGGAQETQYF.

The chain couples TRBV7-8 to TRBJ2-3; possible D gene TRBD2, 6 bases. Per the germline V gene, CDR1 is SGHVS and CDR2 is FQNEAQ. There are 16 residues in the CDR3. The V gene lost 4 bases and the J gene lost 0 bases, with 14 bases spanning the gap. The CDR3 region has the DNA TGTGCCAGCAGCTGGGGCTGGGACTGGAGCACAGATACGCAGTATTTT. Translation: CASSWGWDWSTDTQYF. The complete variable domain, with remaining parts taken from reference TRBV7-8 and TRBJ2-3, reads GAGVSQSPRYKVAKRGQDVALRCDPISGHVSLFWYQQALGQGPEFLTYFQNEAQLDKSGLPSDRFFAERPEGSVSTLKIQRTQQEDSAVYLCASSWGWDWSTDTQYFGPGTRLTVL.

The rearrangement joins TRBV19 to TRBJ1-5; D not resolved. With 5 bases removed from V and 0 bases from J, the gap between germline ends came to 11 bases. Per the germline V gene, CDR1 is LNHDA and CDR2 is SQIVND (reference sequence). There are 15 residues in the CDR3. The CDR3 is CASSPWANSNQPQHF. DNA of the CDR3: TGTGCCAGTAGTCCTTGGGCAAATAGCAATCAGCCCCAGCATTTT.

In DNA, the CDR3 is TGCGCCAGCAGCAGCGGGACAGGGGACGGCTACACCTTC. It codes for CASSSGTGDGYTF. This chain connects TRBV5-1 to TRBJ1-2; TRBD1 matches 10 bases. The trim removed 4 bases at V and 8 bases at J, leaving 5 bases unmatched. The CDR3 totals 13 residues. Germline V gene data show CDR1 as SGHRS and CDR2 as YFSETQ.

This clone is labeled medium-sized. The same CDR3 arises from other DNA sequences in this sample as well. The chain couples TRBV7-9 to TRBJ2-1; 7 nucleotides line up with TRBD1. CDR1 and CDR2 (germline): SEHNR, FQNEAQ (reference sequence). Trimming at V came to 5 bases and at J to 4 bases, leaving 8 bases not matched to a gene. The CDR3 has 15 residues. The CDR3 nucleotides read TGTGCCAGCAGCCTTGGACAGGCCCCGTACAATGAGCAGTTCTTC. Protein product: CASSLGQAPYNEQFF.

The chain employs TRBV9 and TRBJ1-1; D is ambiguous. V gave up 0 bases and J gave up 6 bases, with 9 bases separating them. Germline V gives CDR1 SGDLS, CDR2 YYNGEE. There are 13 residues in the CDR3. CDR3 residues: CASSVVGVPEAFF. As DNA, the CDR3 is TGTGCCAGCAGCGTAGTGGGCGTTCCTGAAGCTTTCTTT.

The rearrangement joins TRBV2 to TRBJ1-4; 11 bases match TRBD1. The CDR3 length is 17 residues. V shed 6 bases and J 4 bases; nucleotides not matched to a gene: 10. From germline, CDR1 is SNHLY and CDR2 FYNNEI. CDR3 in DNA: TGTGCCAGCAGAAATTCGGGACAGGGGGTTTATAATGAAAAACTGTTTTTT. Translating it yields CASRNSGQGVYNEKLFF. Drawing the rest from reference TRBV2 and TRBJ1-4, the complete variable domain is EPEVTQTPSHQVTQMGQEVILRCVPISNHLYFYWYRQILGQKVEFLVSFYNNEISEKSEIFDDQFSVERPDGSNFTLKIRSTKLEDSAMYFCASRNSGQGVYNEKLFFGSGTQLSVL.

The CDR3 region is CASSYSSGVSYNEQFF. CDR3 DNA sequence: TGTGCCAGCAGTTACTCGTCGGGAGTATCCTACAATGAGCAGTTCTTC. The V gene is TRBV6-2 or TRBV6-3, the J gene TRBJ2-1, with D perhaps TRBD2 (6 bases). The CDR3 contains 16 residues. CDR1 and CDR2 from the germline V gene are MNHEY and SVGEGT. Trimming shortened V by 0 bases and J by 1 base, and 10 bases separated the two germline ends.

The chain uses TRBV5-1 and TRBJ1-1; a weak D match, TRBD1 (5 bases). Germline CDR1 and CDR2: SGHRS and YFSETQ. The CDR3 length is 14 residues. The V and J ends lost 4 bases and 0 bases respectively, with 10 bases between them. The CDR3 coding sequence is TGCGCCAGCAGCCGGGCGGACATGAACACTGAAGCTTTCTTT. Protein product: CASSRADMNTEAFF.

This clone came up a few times. The J gene is TRBJ2-2, the V gene TRBV11-3; 8 nucleotides line up with TRBD2. Unmatched junction bases numbered 1, after V lost 1 base and J lost 3 bases. There are 15 residues in the CDR3. The germline gives CDR1 SGHNT, CDR2 YENEEA. In DNA form, the CDR3 reads TGTGCCAGCAGCTTAGCACTAGCGGACACCGGGGAGCTGTTTTTT. This sequence encodes CASSLALADTGELFF. Variable domain in full (rest from reference TRBV11-3 and TRBJ2-2): EAGVVQSPRYKIIEKKQPVAFWCNPISGHNTLYWYLQNLGQGPELLIRYENEEAVDDSQLPKDRFSAERLKGVDSTLKIQPAELGDSAVYLCASSLALADTGELFFGEGSRLTVL.

The V gene is TRBV21-1, the J gene TRBJ2-3; no check of the table's D call, TRBD2, against the DNA was made. TRBV21-1 is marked as a pseudogene. CDR3 length equals 15 residues. The CDR3 sequence: CASSKGWDSTDTQYF. The CDR3 region has the DNA TGTGCCAGCAGCAAAGGGTGGGACTCCACAGATACGCAGTATTTT.

This clone occurred a few times. CDR3 region: CAWSVWTGFVTEAFF. CDR3 nucleotides: TGTGCCTGGAGTGTTTGGACAGGTTTTGTAACTGAAGCTTTCTTT. The chain recombines TRBV30 with TRBJ1-1; 7 bases agree with TRBD1. There are 15 residues in the CDR3. J was trimmed by 5 bases and V by 0 bases; bases with no gene match: 9. Germline V CDR1 and CDR2: GTSNPN, SVGIG (reference sequence).

The V and J genes are TRBV10-3 and TRBJ2-5; possibly TRBD1 for D (6 bases). V was trimmed by 10 bases and J by 0 bases, leaving 12 bases between them. Germline-derived CDR1 and CDR2 are ENHRY and SYGVKD. The CDR3 extends over 13 amino acids. The CDR3 sequence: CATQQGDQETQYF. The CDR3 DNA follows: TGTGCCACGCAACAGGGCGACCAAGAGACCCAGTACTTC.

This clone has just a few counts. This sequence joins TRBV28 and TRBJ2-7; D uncertain. The CDR3 contains 10 residues. Germline V gives CDR1 MDHEN, CDR2 SYDVKM. V was shortened by 7 bases and J by 6 bases, with 7 bases between the two germline ends. CDR3 in DNA: TGTGCCAGCAAAGGCGGCGAGCAGTACTTC. It encodes CASKGGEQYF.

The V gene is TRBV5-1, the J gene TRBJ1-1; the D gene is possibly TRBD1 (5 bases). Trimming stripped 4 bases from V and 0 bases from J, with 10 bases between. The CDR3 runs 14 residues. Germline V gene sequence: CDR1 SGHRS, CDR2 YFSETQ. CDR3 sequence (DNA): TGCGCCAGCAGCCTGGGACTGATGAACACTGAAGCTTTCTTT. Amino acids: CASSLGLMNTEAFF.

The J gene is TRBJ2-7, the V gene TRBV29-1; TRBD2 aligns across 7 bases. CDR3 size: 14 residues. Germline V gives CDR1 SQVTM, CDR2 ANQGSEA. J was trimmed by 2 bases and V by 2 bases; bases with no gene match: 6. CDR3 nucleotide sequence: TGCAGCGTTGAATGGGCTAGCGGAACCTACGAGCAGTACTTC. Its translation: CSVEWASGTYEQYF.

The chain uses TRBV6-1 and TRBJ1-5, with a possible D match to TRBD1 (6 bases). Germline CDR1 is MNHNS and CDR2 is SASEGT. CDR3 length: 16 amino acids. The ends were cut back, 4 bases at V and 3 bases at J, with 16 bases in the middle. The CDR3 DNA reads as TGTGCCAGCAGTGTTTGGGACACAACCCCCAATCAGCCCCAGCATTTT. This gives the protein CASSVWDTTPNQPQHF.